This TCR beta chain was captured in a study of T cell responses to AZD1222 COVID-19 vaccine. Findings and caveats of the study: In the spike-specific TCR repertoire, nearly half reportedly target unmutated variant regions. No day 14 peak samples; only post-peak repertoires were characterized. Spike regions recognized by vaccine-associated CD4 TCRs spanned the protein, led by 160-218 and 743-854.

To note about this clone: Antigen: not known.

The CDR3 is made up of 15 amino acids. Germline V gene lookup returns CDR1 SGHVS and CDR2 FQNEAQ. With 5 bases removed from V and 5 bases from J, the gap between germline ends came to 18 bases. TCRdb keeps only in-frame clones here, not all; method: immunoSEQ multiplex PCR. The table includes over 130,000 clones, more than 80% detected once. The chain recombines TRBV7-8 with TRBJ1-1, with D uncertain. The clonotype comes from an adult who received the MenACWY meningococcal vaccine as a control. Sequencing used peripheral blood, obtained 28 days after the second dose of the MenACWY control vaccine. The CDR3 spells CASSPRSATGTEAFF. The CDR3 coding sequence is TGTGCCAGCAGCCCGCGGAGTGCCACGGGGACTGAAGCTTTCTTT. Variable domain in full (rest from reference TRBV7-8 and TRBJ1-1): GAGVSQSPRYKVAKRGQDVALRCDPISGHVSLFWYQQALGQGPEFLTYFQNEAQLDKSGLPSDRFFAERPEGSVSTLKIQRTQQEDSAVYLCASSPRSATGTEAFFGQGTRLTVV.